A selection of T cell receptor beta chains follows, all from one sample in a study of beta chain features in type 1 diabetes. Some clones are missing from TCRdb's copy, which holds only in-frame ones; the method was immunoSEQ multiplex PCR. The table shows some 700,000 clones, with about an eighth occurring only once. Input material: naive CD4+ T cells from blood. These receptors came from a man younger than 35 with type 1 diabetes. CDR3s include the opening cysteine and the closing phenylalanine or tryptophan. A D gene is named only where the DNA matches it firmly. Rows may omit the clone size; those that give it use once, few, many or a size class.

j_call clone_size v_call d_call cdr3_nt cdr3_aa
TRBJ1-1 . TRBV28 TRBD1 TGTGCCAGCAGTTTTAACGACAGGGAGAACACTGAAGCTTTCTTT CASSFNDRENTEAFF
TRBJ2-2 . TRBV6-1 . TGTGCCAGCAGTGTGGCCGGACACACCGGGGAGCTGTTTTTT CASSVAGHTGELFF
TRBJ1-5 . TRBV7-8 . TGTGCCAGCAGCTTAGACAGACGGCCGAATCAGCCCCAGCATTTT CASSLDRRPNQPQHF
TRBJ2-3 . TRBV19 TRBD2 TGTGCCAGTAGTTCCCTAGCGGGGGTGATCACAGATACGCAGTATTTT CASSSLAGVITDTQYF
TRBJ2-3 . TRBV18 . TGTGCCGGCACCGGGAGCCTGGGAGATACGCAGTATTTT CAGTGSLGDTQYF
TRBJ1-1 few TRBV23-1 . TGCGCCAGCAGTCAATCTGTAGGGAACACTGAAGCTTTCTTT CASSQSVGNTEAFF
TRBJ2-2 . TRBV29-1 TRBD1 TGCAGCGTCCTCGGACAGGGGGCATTACTGTTTTTT CSVLGQGALLFF
TRBJ1-4 few TRBV30 TRBD1 TGTGCCTGGATTGGACAGGGGGAGAGTGAAAAACTGTTTTTT CAWIGQGESEKLFF
TRBJ2-7 few TRBV28 . TGTGCCAGCAGTTCCCTATTGGCTTACGAGCAGTACTTC CASSSLLAYEQYF
TRBJ2-2 . TRBV28 . TGTGCCAGCAGTTCCCCGGGGATGAACACCGGGGAGCTGTTTTTT CASSSPGMNTGELFF
TRBJ1-2 . TRBV29-1 . TGCAGCGTTTTATCGGACGGGGCGGGCTATGGCTACACCTTC CSVLSDGAGYGYTF
TRBJ1-1 few TRBV7-9 . TGTGCCAGCAGCTCCTCCGGTCAGGGCACATTGAAGAGCACTGAAGCTTTCTTT CASSSSGQGTLKSTEAFF
TRBJ2-1 . TRBV6-5 TRBD1 TGTGCCAGCAGTAACTTCAGGGGGACCTATGGCAATGAGCAGTTCTTC CASSNFRGTYGNEQFF
TRBJ1-2 . TRBV4-1 . TGCGCCAGCAGCCAAGCACGACAGGTTAACTATGGCTACACCTTC CASSQARQVNYGYTF
TRBJ1-5 few TRBV19 . TGTGCCAGTACGACTAGCGGTCAGCCCCAGCATTTT CASTTSGQPQHF
TRBJ1-5 few TRBV25-1 TRBD1 TGTGCCAGCAGTGATCAGGGGGACAGGGGAGGCCAGCCCCAGCATTTT CASSDQGDRGGQPQHF
TRBJ1-2 few TRBV5-1 . TGCGCCAGTGGGGAAAATCTTCGGTACACCTTC CASGENLRYTF
TRBJ2-1 few TRBV25-1 TRBD1 TGTGCCAGCAGTGAATATGGGACAGGGTATGAGCAGTTCTTC CASSEYGTGYEQFF
TRBJ2-1 . TRBV30 . TGTGCCTGGAGTGTGAAGCGGGCACCCAGGAATGAGCAGTTCTTC CAWSVKRAPRNEQFF
TRBJ2-3 . TRBV5-6 . TGTGCCAGCAGCTGGAGAGATACGCAGTATTTT CASSWRDTQYF
TRBJ2-1 . TRBV5-1 TRBD2 TGCGCCAGCAGCAAGGGACTAGCGGATTACAATGAGCAGTTCTTC CASSKGLADYNEQFF
TRBJ1-6 . TRBV11-3 . TGTGCCAGCCGACCGGAGGGGGTAAGAAGTACGCTCCACTTT CASRPEGVRSTLHF
TRBJ2-7 . TRBV19 . TGTGCCAGTAGTGCCGGACAAAACTACGAGCAGTACTTC CASSAGQNYEQYF
TRBJ1-2 . TRBV23-1 TRBD1 TGCGCCAGCAGCCATGGGACAGGGCTGGGCTACACCTTC CASSHGTGLGYTF
TRBJ1-1 few TRBV9 . TGTGCCAGCAGCGTAGGGATCATGAACACTGAAGCTTTCTTT CASSVGIMNTEAFF
TRBJ2-7 . TRBV4-1 TRBD2 TGCGCCAGCAGCCGAGAACCGGGACTATCTCAGAAAGGGCAGTACTTC CASSREPGLSQKGQYF
TRBJ1-1 few TRBV6-4 . TGTGCCAGCAGCCGCGGTGGGGAGAACACTGAAGCTTTCTTT CASSRGGENTEAFF
TRBJ1-4 few TRBV30 TRBD1 TGTGCCTGGAGACAGGGGGTAGCAACTAATGAAAAACTGTTTTTT CAWRQGVATNEKLFF
TRBJ1-5 few TRBV7-2 . TGTGCCAGCGGGGTTGGGGCTAATCAGCCCCAGCATTTT CASGVGANQPQHF
TRBJ2-3 few TRBV28 . TGTGCCAGCAGTGATAGCACAGATACGCAGTATTTT CASSDSTDTQYF
TRBJ2-2 few TRBV29-1 TRBD1 TGCAGCGTTGACAGGGGGTCGAACACCGGGGAGCTGTTTTTT CSVDRGSNTGELFF
TRBJ2-2 few TRBV29-1 . TGCAGCGTTGATTTTCCAGGGTCGAACACCGGGGAGCTGTTTTTT CSVDFPGSNTGELFF
TRBJ1-5 few TRBV6-1 . TGTGCCAGCAACGCAGGGGTAAGCAATCAGCCCCAGCATTTT CASNAGVSNQPQHF
TRBJ1-5 . TRBV4-1 . TGCGCCAGCAGCCAAGTGGGGGGGGCGAGCAATCAGCCCCAGCATTTT CASSQVGGASNQPQHF
TRBJ1-2 . TRBV6-1 . TGTGCCAGCAGTCCCCGCCGGGGCCAAAACTATGGCTACACCTTC CASSPRRGQNYGYTF
TRBJ1-1 . TRBV5-6 . TGTGCCAGCAGCTTGGAGGGAAAGGTACGGGTAGCTTTCTTT CASSLEGKVRVAFF
TRBJ2-1 . TRBV4-1 . TGCGCCAGCAGCCAAGATATGAGCTTCAGGGGACATGAGCAGTTCTTC CASSQDMSFRGHEQFF
TRBJ1-1 few TRBV7-9 . TGTGCCAGCAGCCCTGACGCAAGCGCGGAAGCTTTCTTT CASSPDASAEAFF
TRBJ1-2 . TRBV10-3 . TGTGCCATAGACAGGAGCCCACATGGCTACACCTTC CAIDRSPHGYTF
TRBJ2-7 once TRBV7-9 . TGTGCCAGCACCCGGGTTGCTGCCGAGCAGTACTTC CASTRVAAEQYF
TRBJ1-5 few TRBV30 TRBD1 TGTGCCTGGAGTGTAGCCGGGACAGGGCGCCTATATCAGCCCCAGCATTTT CAWSVAGTGRLYQPQHF
TRBJ2-2 few TRBV27 . TGTGCCAGCAGTTCGACCCTGACAGGTTTGAACACCGGGGAGCTGTTTTTT CASSSTLTGLNTGELFF
TRBJ1-6 few TRBV9 TRBD1 TGTGCCAGCAGCCCAGGGGGGCTAAATTCACCCCTCCACTTT CASSPGGLNSPLHF
TRBJ2-7 few TRBV29-1 . TGCAGCGTTGCCGACAACTCCTACGAGCAGTACTTC CSVADNSYEQYF
TRBJ2-1 few TRBV2 TRBD2 TGTGCCAGCAGCTTAGCGGGGGGCACCTACAATGAGCAGTTCTTC CASSLAGGTYNEQFF
TRBJ1-1 . TRBV13 TRBD1 TGTGCCAGCAGCTTACAGGGGGCCGACACTGAAGCTTTCTTT CASSLQGADTEAFF
TRBJ1-2 few TRBV6-6 . TGTGCCAGCAGTTACTCGTACTCGGAGGGCTACACCTTC CASSYSYSEGYTF
TRBJ1-4 few TRBV7-9 . TGTGCCAGCAGCTTTTCCGGGGACGAAAAACTGTTTTTT CASSFSGDEKLFF
TRBJ2-7 . TRBV7-3 . TGTGCCAGCAGCTTAGGGCAGGGTAAAGGGGAGCAGTACTTC CASSLGQGKGEQYF
TRBJ2-1 . TRBV5-1 TRBD1 TGCGCCAGCAGCCTGATCCGGGACAGCCACAATGAGCAGTTCTTC CASSLIRDSHNEQFF
TRBJ2-4 . TRBV19 TRBD1 TGTGCCAGTAGTATAGAAAGGACAGGGGTAAACATTCAGTACTTC CASSIERTGVNIQYF
TRBJ1-2 few TRBV9 . TGTGCCAGCAGCCCACAAATAGACTATGGCTACACCTTC CASSPQIDYGYTF
TRBJ1-2 . TRBV7-8 . TGTGCCAGCAGCTTAAAGGAGCTTGGCTATGGCTACACCTTC CASSLKELGYGYTF